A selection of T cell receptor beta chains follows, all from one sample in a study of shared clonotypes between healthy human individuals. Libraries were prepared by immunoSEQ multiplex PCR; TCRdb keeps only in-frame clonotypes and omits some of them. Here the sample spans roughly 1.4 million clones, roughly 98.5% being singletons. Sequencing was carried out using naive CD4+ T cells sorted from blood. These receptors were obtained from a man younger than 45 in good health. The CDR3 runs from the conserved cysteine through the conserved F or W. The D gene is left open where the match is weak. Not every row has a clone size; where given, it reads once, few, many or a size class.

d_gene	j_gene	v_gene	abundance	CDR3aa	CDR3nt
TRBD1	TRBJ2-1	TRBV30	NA	CAWDRDMYNEQFF	TGTGCCTGGGACAGGGATATGTACAATGAGCAGTTCTTC
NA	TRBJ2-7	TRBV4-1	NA	CASSQVGRANEQYF	TGCGCCAGCAGCCAAGTAGGTAGGGCGAACGAGCAGTACTTC
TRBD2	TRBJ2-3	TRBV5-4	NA	CASSSSPTLAGTTDTQYF	TGTGCCAGCAGCTCTAGCCCCACACTAGCGGGTACCACAGATACGCAGTATTTT
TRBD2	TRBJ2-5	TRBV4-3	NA	CASSLGSGEETQYF	TGCGCCAGCAGCCTGGGTAGCGGGGAAGAGACCCAGTACTTC
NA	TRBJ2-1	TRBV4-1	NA	CASSQVRGGGYWNEQFF	TGCGCCAGCAGCCAAGTCAGGGGGGGTGGCTATTGGAATGAGCAGTTCTTC
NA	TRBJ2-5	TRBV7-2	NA	CASSLDGLQETQYF	TGTGCCAGCAGCTTAGATGGGTTACAAGAGACCCAGTACTTC
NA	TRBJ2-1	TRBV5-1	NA	CASSLTIQGTYYNEQFF	TGCGCCAGCAGCCTAACTATCCAGGGGACCTACTACAATGAGCAGTTCTTC
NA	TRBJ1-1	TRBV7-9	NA	CASSFNLNTEAFF	TGTGCCAGCAGCTTCAACTTGAACACTGAAGCTTTCTTT
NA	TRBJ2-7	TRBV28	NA	CASTVDGSYEQYF	TGTGCCAGCACCGTCGACGGCAGCTACGAGCAGTACTTC
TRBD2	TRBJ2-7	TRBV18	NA	CASSPPSGSDYEQYF	TGTGCCAGCTCACCACCGAGCGGGAGTGACTACGAGCAGTACTTC
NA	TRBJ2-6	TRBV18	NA	CASSPPAGLGGANVLTF	TGTGCCAGCTCACCCCCCGCAGGGCTAGGTGGGGCCAACGTCCTGACTTTC
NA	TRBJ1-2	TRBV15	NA	CATSKARLRAHGYTF	TGTGCCACCAGCAAAGCACGCCTTAGAGCACATGGCTACACCTTC
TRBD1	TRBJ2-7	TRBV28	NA	CASSRSGQGEGEQYF	TGTGCCAGCAGTCGCTCAGGACAGGGGGAGGGCGAGCAGTACTTC
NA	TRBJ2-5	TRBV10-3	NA	CAISEDGNGVRGTQYF	TGTGCCATCAGTGAGGACGGGAACGGGGTCCGAGGGACCCAGTACTTC
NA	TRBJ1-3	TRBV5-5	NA	CASSLGSAALSGNTIYF	TGTGCCAGCAGCTTGGGATCGGCAGCGCTCTCTGGAAACACCATATATTTT
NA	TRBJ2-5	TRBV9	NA	CASSRNGQGQETQYF	TGTGCCAGCAGCCGGAACGGGCAGGGTCAAGAGACCCAGTACTTC
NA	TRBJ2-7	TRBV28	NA	CASSFFRVLGQYF	TGTGCCAGCAGTTTTTTCAGGGTACTAGGGCAGTACTTC
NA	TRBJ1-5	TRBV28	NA	CASFRAFDSNQPQHF	TGTGCCAGTTTCCGGGCATTTGATAGCAATCAGCCCCAGCATTTT
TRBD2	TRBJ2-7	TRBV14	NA	CASSQDMVAGREQYF	TGTGCCAGCAGCCAAGATATGGTAGCGGGACGGGAGCAGTACTTC
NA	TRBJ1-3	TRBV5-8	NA	CASSRRTTAGNTIYF	TGTGCCAGCAGCCGGAGGACGACAGCTGGAAACACCATATATTTT
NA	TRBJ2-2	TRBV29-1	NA	CSVESRENTGELFF	TGCAGCGTCGAGAGCCGGGAGAACACCGGGGAGCTGTTTTTT
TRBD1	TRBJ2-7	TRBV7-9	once	CASSIPRQGDSYEQYF	TGTGCCAGCAGCATCCCCCGCCAGGGGGACTCCTACGAGCAGTACTTC
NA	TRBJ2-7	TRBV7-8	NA	CASTTRVGLDSEQYF	TGTGCCAGCACTACGAGGGTGGGACTGGATTCGGAGCAGTACTTC
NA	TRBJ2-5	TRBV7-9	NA	CASSPFRGAGETQYF	TGTGCCAGCAGCCCCTTCAGGGGGGCGGGAGAGACCCAGTACTTC
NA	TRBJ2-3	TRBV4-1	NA	CASSPPTNTDTQYF	TGCGCCAGCAGCCCCCCGACGAACACAGATACGCAGTATTTT
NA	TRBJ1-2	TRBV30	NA	CACTGGVGYTF	TGTGCCTGCACCGGCGGGGTTGGCTACACCTTC
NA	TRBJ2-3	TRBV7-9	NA	CASSLGAGEDTQYF	TGTGCCAGCAGTTTGGGGGCGGGAGAAGATACGCAGTATTTT
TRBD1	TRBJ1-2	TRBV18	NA	CASSPLDRAGRGYTF	TGTGCCAGCTCACCTTTGGACAGGGCCGGGCGCGGCTACACCTTC
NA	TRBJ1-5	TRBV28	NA	CASSLVWGTPQHF	TGTGCCAGCAGTTTAGTCTGGGGAACGCCCCAGCATTTT
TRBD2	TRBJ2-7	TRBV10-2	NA	CASSLSSGAYEQYF	TGCGCCAGCAGTCTTTCTAGCGGGGCCTACGAGCAGTACTTC
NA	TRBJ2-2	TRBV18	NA	CASSTSTGELFF	TGTGCCAGCTCAACCAGCACCGGGGAGCTGTTTTTT
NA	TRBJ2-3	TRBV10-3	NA	CAISDRGSTDTQYF	TGTGCCATCAGTGACAGGGGTAGCACAGATACGCAGTATTTT
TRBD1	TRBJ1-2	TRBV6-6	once	CASRDTGTASYGYTF	TGTGCCAGCAGAGACACCGGGACAGCTAGCTATGGCTACACCTTC
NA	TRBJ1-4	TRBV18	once	CASSLDRNEKLFF	TGTGCCAGCTCACTCGACAGGAATGAAAAACTGTTTTTT
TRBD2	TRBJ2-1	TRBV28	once	CASIGGTRHNEQFF	TGTGCCAGCATCGGTGGGACTAGACACAATGAGCAGTTCTTC
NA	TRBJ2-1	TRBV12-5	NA	CASGFGDGEQFF	TGTGCTAGTGGTTTTGGGGATGGTGAGCAGTTCTTC
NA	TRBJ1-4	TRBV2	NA	CASNGQTNEKLFF	TGTGCCAGCAACGGACAGACAAATGAAAAACTGTTTTTT
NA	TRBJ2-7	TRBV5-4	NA	CASSLASDRFSYEQYF	TGTGCCAGCAGCTTGGCCTCCGACCGCTTTTCCTACGAGCAGTACTTC
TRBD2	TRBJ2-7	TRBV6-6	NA	CASSYVTSAEQYF	TGTGCCAGCAGTTACGTTACTAGCGCCGAGCAGTACTTC
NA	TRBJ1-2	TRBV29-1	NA	CSVEQGSSNYGYTF	TGCAGCGTTGAACAGGGTTCTTCTAACTATGGCTACACCTTC
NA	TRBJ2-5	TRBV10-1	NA	CASSETGRGTQYF	TGCGCCAGCAGTGAGACAGGGCGTGGGACCCAGTACTTC
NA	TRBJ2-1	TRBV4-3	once	CASSARVQSSYNEQFF	TGCGCCAGCAGCGCCCGTGTGCAGAGCTCCTACAATGAGCAGTTCTTC
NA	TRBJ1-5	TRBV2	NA	CASSVEPVSQNQPQHF	TGTGCCAGCAGTGTGGAACCGGTCTCGCAAAATCAGCCCCAGCATTTT
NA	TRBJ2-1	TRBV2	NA	CASRGDTYNEQFF	TGTGCCAGCAGGGGGGACACCTACAATGAGCAGTTCTTC
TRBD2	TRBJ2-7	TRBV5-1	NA	CASSLVGLAGGDEQYF	TGCGCCAGCAGCTTGGTGGGACTAGCGGGAGGGGACGAGCAGTACTTC
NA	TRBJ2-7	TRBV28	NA	CASSRTAYEQYF	TGTGCCAGCAGCAGGACCGCCTACGAGCAGTACTTC